The 19 T cell receptor beta chains in this list originate from one sample, sequenced in a study of blood T cell repertoires in COVID-19 (dated by TCRdb to the early 2020s). Libraries were constructed by the immunoSEQ multiplex PCR assay. TCRdb retrieved this table from immuneACCESS and kept in-frame rearrangements only. Not all clones are present; in checked studies, unresolved V genes account for under half, and no reason is known for the remainder. The sample yields about 110,000 clones; about 90% were counted once. The ten largest account for about 5% of the sample. The sample was peripheral blood. These receptors came from a human donor in a cohort sampled during active COVID-19.

This chain connects TRBV5-1 to TRBJ2-3; D is undetermined. The CDR3 is made up of 15 amino acids. CDR1 SGHRS and CDR2 YFSETQ come from the germline V gene. V lost 4 bases to trimming and J lost 2 bases, with 14 bases between them. The CDR3 sequence: CASSPSMGFTDTQYF. Here the CDR3 DNA reads TGCGCCAGCAGCCCAAGTATGGGCTTCACAGATACGCAGTATTTT.

V usage is TRBV7-2 and J usage is TRBJ2-3, with 9 bases matching TRBD2. V was clipped by 8 bases and J by 0 bases; unmatched bases: 0. The germline gives CDR1 SGHTA, CDR2 FQGNSA. The CDR3 is 13 amino acids. CDR3 bases: TGTGCCAGCCTAGCGGGAAGCACAGATACGCAGTATTTT. Amino acid sequence: CASLAGSTDTQYF.

The gene calls are TRBV6-4 and TRBJ2-1; 9 bases fit TRBD1. In germline, CDR1 is MRHNA, CDR2 SNTAGT. This CDR3 contains 16 residues. The junction had 11 bases not matched to a gene; V was cut back by 5 bases and J by 6 bases. CDR3 sequence reads: CASSRAGTGSLNEQFF. CDR3 bases: TGTGCCAGCAGTCGTGCCGGGACAGGGTCCCTCAATGAGCAGTTCTTC.

V is TRBV30 and J is TRBJ2-2; D not certain. The CDR3 is 15 residues long. V was trimmed by 3 bases and J by 7 bases, leaving 18 bases between them. CDR1 is GTSNPN and CDR2 is SVGIG in the germline V gene (reference sequence). The CDR3 is CAWSPPRHPSGELFF. CDR3 nucleotide sequence: TGTGCCTGGAGCCCCCCCCGACATCCCAGCGGGGAGCTGTTTTTT. The full variable domain, in which reference TRBV30 and TRBJ2-2 provide the parts outside the CDR3, is SQTIHQWPATLVQPVGSPLSLECTVEGTSNPNLYWYRQAAGRGLQLLFYSVGIGQISSEVPQNLSASRPQDRQFILSSKKLLLSDSGFYLCAWSPPRHPSGELFFGEGSRLTVL.

The gene calls are TRBV3-1 (or the pseudogene TRBV3-2) and TRBJ2-2; 15 bases agree with TRBD2. There are 18 residues in the CDR3. After removal of 5 bases from V and 7 bases from J, the junction contained 11 bases not matched to a gene. CDR1 LGHDT and CDR2 YNNKEL come from the germline V gene (reference sequence). The CDR3 protein is CASSSRTSGRGKGGELFF. The CDR3 DNA follows: TGTGCCAGCAGCTCCCGGACTAGCGGGAGGGGGAAGGGCGGGGAGCTGTTTTTT.

V usage is TRBV29-1 and J usage is TRBJ2-7, with 15 nucleotides matching TRBD2. This CDR3 is 16 amino acids long. Germline CDR1 and CDR2: SQVTM and ANQGSEA. Trimming took 6 bases from V and 3 from J; bases not matched to a gene: 9. CDR3 residues: CSVEGLAGGTNYEQYF. As DNA, the CDR3 is TGCAGCGTGGAGGGACTAGCGGGGGGAACCAACTACGAGCAGTACTTC.

The chain uses TRBV29-1 and TRBJ2-1; D gene unclear. CDR3 size: 14 residues. V was cut by 5 bases and J by 2 bases, with 13 bases left in between. Germline loops: CDR1 SQVTM, CDR2 ANQGSEA. CDR3 in DNA: TGCAGCGTTATGGTGCCCCTAGCCTACAATGAGCAGTTCTTC. Encoded protein: CSVMVPLAYNEQFF.

The J gene is TRBJ1-1, the V gene TRBV6-5, with D tentatively TRBD1 (5 bases). V was clipped by 7 bases and J by 5 bases, with 11 bases between them. Germline-derived CDR1 and CDR2 are MNHEY and SVGAGI. The CDR3 totals 12 residues. CDR3 in amino acids: CASTAGITEAFF. DNA for the CDR3: TGTGCCAGCACTGCAGGGATAACTGAAGCTTTCTTT.

This chain connects TRBV13 to TRBJ2-2; D is possibly TRBD1 (6 bases). Trimming took 5 bases from V and 1 from J, leaving 11 bases between them. CDR1 and CDR2 from the germline V gene are PRHDT and FYEKMQ (reference sequence). The CDR3 extends over 15 amino acids. The CDR3 spells CASSHGTLNTGELFF. The CDR3 bases are TGTGCCAGCAGCCACGGGACACTGAACACCGGGGAGCTGTTTTTT.

The chain has TRBV2 and TRBJ2-7; D may be TRBD1 (5 bases). Germline V gene data show CDR1 as SNHLY and CDR2 as FYNNEI. V lost 6 bases to trimming and J lost 4 bases, with 13 bases between them. The CDR3 sequence is 13 residues long. As DNA, the CDR3 is TGTGCCAGCAGCCGACAGCAAATTTACGAGCAGTACTTC. Translation: CASSRQQIYEQYF.

This rearrangement joins TRBV3-1 (or the pseudogene TRBV3-2) to TRBJ1-1; possible D gene TRBD1, 6 bases. CDR3 length equals 17 residues. CDR1 and CDR2 from the germline V gene are LGHDT and YNNKEL (reference sequence). Deletions cut 0 bases from V and 0 bases from J, with 14 bases between. CDR3 in DNA: TGTGCCAGCAGCCAAGACTTGACAGGAGCTATGAACACTGAAGCTTTCTTT. Translating it yields CASSQDLTGAMNTEAFF.

This chain joins TRBV6-5 and TRBJ1-5; 7 bases line up with TRBD1. CDR1 and CDR2 from the germline V gene are MNHEY and SVGAGI. Unmatched junction bases numbered 1, after V lost 6 bases and J lost 2 bases. There are 13 residues in the CDR3. The CDR3 coding sequence is TGTGCCAGCAGAGGACAGGGCAATCAGCCCCAGCATTTT. Its protein product is CASRGQGNQPQHF.

The chain uses TRBV5-5 and TRBJ1-4, with 9 bases fitting TRBD1. V lost 1 base and J lost 7; bases outside the gene matches: 5. Germline assignment: CDR1 SGHKS and CDR2 YYEKEE (reference sequence). CDR3 size: 15 residues. As DNA, the CDR3 is TGTGCCAGCAGCTTGTATGGGACAGGGAGTGAAAAACTGTTTTTT. This sequence encodes CASSLYGTGSEKLFF.

The J gene is TRBJ2-7, the V gene TRBV6-1; TRBD2 matches at 11 bases. The CDR3 covers 20 residues. In germline, CDR1 is MNHNS, CDR2 SASEGT. With 4 bases clipped from V and 4 bases from J, the junction kept 21 bases outside the gene matches. CDR3 sequence: CASSGLAGKPLLRRGYEQYF. CDR3 sequence (DNA): TGTGCCAGCAGTGGACTAGCGGGGAAGCCGCTCCTGAGGCGGGGATACGAGCAGTACTTC.

The J gene is TRBJ2-1, the V gene TRBV11-2; 7 bases are a match to TRBD1. CDR1 and CDR2 from the germline V gene are SGHAT and FQNNGV. V shed 5 bases, J shed 4 bases, and the junction held 14 bases outside the gene matches. The CDR3 is made up of 17 amino acids. In DNA, the CDR3 is TGTGCCAGCAGCAGAAGTGCGCCGGGACAGAATTACAATGAGCAGTTCTTC. This sequence encodes CASSRSAPGQNYNEQFF.

The chain employs TRBV5-6 and TRBJ1-2; 9 nucleotides align to TRBD1. The CDR3 covers 17 residues. Germline V gene lookup returns CDR1 SGHDT and CDR2 YYEEEE. J gave up 3 bases and V 3 bases, and 12 bases lay outside the gene matches. The CDR3 loop is CASSWVQGALIDYGYTF. The CDR3 DNA reads as TGTGCCAGCAGCTGGGTACAGGGGGCGCTTATCGACTATGGCTACACCTTC.

The rearrangement links TRBV19 to TRBJ1-2; D gene unclear. The CDR3 runs to 15 residues. Trimming stripped 6 bases from V and 0 bases from J, with 14 bases between. Germline V gene sequence: CDR1 LNHDA, CDR2 SQIVND (reference sequence). CDR3 sequence: CASRRSVQSNYGYTF. The CDR3 region has the DNA TGTGCCAGTAGAAGGTCCGTACAGTCTAACTATGGCTACACCTTC.

V gene TRBV4-1 combines with J gene TRBJ2-2; TRBD1 matches 7 bases. CDR3 length equals 20 residues. Germline loops: CDR1 MGHRA, CDR2 YSYEKL. V gave up 4 bases and J gave up 0 bases; unmatched junction bases: 17. The CDR3 DNA sequence: TGCGCCAGCAGCCTCAAAAAAACCATAGCCGGGACAGCGAACACCGGGGAGCTGTTTTTT. Protein: CASSLKKTIAGTANTGELFF.

V and J are TRBV5-6 and TRBJ2-1, with 9 bases that match TRBD1. V shed 2 bases, J shed 6 bases, and the junction held 6 bases outside the gene matches. The CDR3 loop spans 15 amino acids. Germline CDR1 is SGHDT and CDR2 is YYEEEE. The CDR3 DNA reads TGTGCCAGCAGCTTCCGGGACAGGGAACCCAATGAGCAGTTCTTC. Translation gives CASSFRDREPNEQFF.